The 14 T cell receptor beta chains in this list originate from one sample, sequenced in a study of identical twins. TCRdb re-called the 5' RACE reads through MiXCR, storing one row per CDR3 protein. Of roughly 720,000 distinct CDR3 sequences listed, 18% are singletons. These sequences were also reported in another study, on T cells expressing NK-cell markers.

The sample consisted of PBMCs. The origin of the receptors is a woman aged 18-30 years in good health.

The CDR3 DNA reads TGTGCCAGCAGCTTAAGCGCCAACGAGCAGTACTTC. This translates into CASSLSANEQYF. This sequence joins TRBV11-2 and TRBJ2-7; D uncertain. Trimming removed 2 bases from V and 5 bases from J, with 7 bases in between. The V gene's germline CDR1 is SGHAT and CDR2 FQNNGV. The length of the CDR3 is 12 residues.

The V and J genes are TRBV28 and TRBJ1-2; D not certain. The V end was cut by 1 base, the J end by 5 bases, with 14 bases between. This CDR3 spans 15 amino acids. Germline V CDR1 and CDR2: MDHEN, SYDVKM. The CDR3 bases are TGTGCCAGCAGTTTATCGGGCAGAAGAGGATATGGCTACACCTTC. Translated, it gives CASSLSGRRGYGYTF.

This clonotype was picked up a small number of times. The V call is TRBV20-1, the J call TRBJ2-7, with 9 bases fitting TRBD1. The CDR3 has 15 amino acids. After removal of 3 bases from V and 3 bases from J, the junction contained 9 bases not matched to a gene. The germline gives CDR1 DFQATT, CDR2 SNEGSKA (reference sequence). The CDR3 nucleotides are TGCAGTGCTAGCCGGGACAGGGAGGGGTACTACGAGCAGTACTTC. Its protein is CSASRDREGYYEQYF.

This clonotype was counted between two and nine times. V usage is TRBV5-1 and J usage is TRBJ1-2; D call uncertain. The CDR3 consists of 11 residues. The V end lost 7 bases, the J end lost 2 bases, and 6 bases lay between the germline ends. Germline CDR1 is SGHRS and CDR2 is YFSETQ. CDR3 amino acids: CASASNYGYTF. Written as DNA, the CDR3 is TGCGCCAGCGCTAGCAACTATGGCTACACCTTC.

The rearrangement joins TRBV20-1 to TRBJ2-1; possibly TRBD1 or TRBD2 for D (5 bases each). The germline CDR1 and CDR2 sequences are DFQATT and SNEGSKA (reference sequence). V lost 3 bases and J 3 bases, leaving 12 bases between the germline ends. The CDR3 is made up of 14 amino acids. CDR3 region: CSARGDVSYNEQFF. The CDR3 bases are TGCAGTGCTAGGGGGGACGTCAGCTACAATGAGCAGTTCTTC.

The chain is built from TRBV6-2 or TRBV6-3 and TRBJ2-6; D gene unclear. V lost 1 base and J lost 0, with 7 bases in between. There are 16 residues in the CDR3. The germline V gene has CDR1 MNHEY and CDR2 SVGEGT. The CDR3, as DNA: TGTGCCAGCAGTTACTACCTGATCTCTGGGGCCAACGTCCTGACTTTC. Encoded protein: CASSYYLISGANVLTF.

This clonotype has only one observation. This chain uses TRBV5-1 with TRBJ2-1; D uncertain. CDR1 is SGHRS and CDR2 is YFSETQ in the germline V gene. V lost 0 bases and J lost 4, with 11 bases in between. CDR3 length: 15 residues. Here the CDR3 DNA reads TGCGCCAGCAGCTTGGCCGTGGCCCAATACAATGAGCAGTTCTTC. Amino acids: CASSLAVAQYNEQFF.

The table lists this clonotype with a few counts. The chain has TRBV20-1 and TRBJ1-2; TRBD1 matches at 10 bases. This CDR3 region has 14 residues. J was trimmed by 0 bases and V by 6 bases; bases with no gene match: 4. CDR1 and CDR2 (germline): DFQATT, SNEGSKA (reference sequence). As DNA, the CDR3 is TGCAGTGCCAGACAGGGGGCAACTAACTATGGCTACACCTTC. Protein: CSARQGATNYGYTF.

This chain joins TRBV24-1 and TRBJ2-7; D unresolved. CDR1 is KGHDR and CDR2 is SFDVKD in the germline V gene. The CDR3 extends over 13 amino acids. V was clipped by 8 bases and J by 0 bases, with 10 bases between them. CDR3 coding DNA: TGTGCCACCAATCTCCAGAGCTCCTACGAGCAGTACTTC. This sequence encodes CATNLQSSYEQYF.

This clonotype was seen repeatedly, ten times or more. This chain joins TRBV4-3 and TRBJ2-6; 8 bases map to TRBD1. The germline gives CDR1 LGHNA, CDR2 YSLEER. The CDR3 runs 17 residues. V lost 4 bases and J lost 1; bases outside the gene matches: 6. In DNA form, the CDR3 reads TGCGCCAGCAGCCTAAGGACAGGGACTTCTGGGGCCAACGTCCTGACTTTC. Translating it yields CASSLRTGTSGANVLTF.

This clonotype was detected only a few times. The J gene is TRBJ2-5, the V gene TRBV12-3 or TRBV12-4; D possibly uses TRBD1 or TRBD2 (6 bases each). The CDR3 is 17 residues long. V gave up 6 bases and J gave up 5 bases, with 25 bases separating them. The CDR3 loop is CASSPRTGTVQGETQYF. The CDR3 nucleotides are TGTGCCAGCAGCCCCAGAACAGGGACTGTGCAAGGGGAGACCCAGTACTTC.

V usage is TRBV6-1 and J usage is TRBJ2-1; D is ambiguous. Trimming removed 7 bases from V and 5 bases from J, with 12 bases in between. The CDR3 sequence is 13 residues long. Germline CDR1 reads MNHNS; CDR2 reads SASEGT. The CDR3 here is CASTRAGDNEQFF. CDR3 DNA: TGTGCCAGCACTCGTGCTGGGGACAATGAGCAGTTCTTC.

This clonotype was found a few times. The chain carries TRBV9 and TRBJ2-1, with D uncertain. The CDR3 totals 13 residues. Looked up from germline, CDR1 is SGDLS and CDR2 is YYNGEE. Trimming removed 0 bases from V and 6 bases from J, with 7 bases in between. As DNA, the CDR3 is TGTGCCAGCAGCGTAGATAGCTTCAATGAGCAGTTCTTC. This sequence encodes CASSVDSFNEQFF.

The chain is built from TRBV28 and TRBJ2-7; D is possibly TRBD1 (6 bases). The CDR3 totals 14 residues. Trimming left V 10 bases short and J 1 base short, with 17 bases between. CDR1 and CDR2 from the germline V gene are MDHEN and SYDVKM. CDR3 DNA: TGTGCCACGACCACCGGGACACTTTCCTACGAGCAGTACTTC. The encoded protein is CATTTGTLSYEQYF.